This T cell receptor (beta chain) was sequenced in a study of blood T cell repertoires in COVID-19. Across the study: The study drew acute and convalescent COVID-19 samples from the United States, Italy and Spain. From T cells, B-cell-depleted T cells, or PBMCs came the material, which was cDNA or gDNA.

V was clipped by 4 bases and J by 3 bases, with 9 bases between them. CDR1 is SGHVS and CDR2 is FQNEAQ in the germline V gene. The CDR3 is made up of 13 amino acids. In the authors' workflow: Reference gene primer amplification gave nucleated cell count estimates. Generated by immunoSEQ multiplex PCR, the TCRdb table keeps only in-frame clones and is missing some. From that table come the V and J calls and clone size; the DNA was used to work out D and trimming. Seen here are roughly 42,000 clones, 79% observed once, and the top ten hold roughly a third. The chain links TRBV7-8 to TRBJ1-1; possible D gene TRBD1, 5 bases. The clonotype originates from a woman aged 80 or over with acute or convalescent COVID-19. What was sequenced was peripheral blood. This chain's CDR3 is CASSSRADTEAFF. The CDR3 DNA sequence: TGTGCCAGCAGCTCCAGGGCGGACACTGAAGCTTTCTTT.